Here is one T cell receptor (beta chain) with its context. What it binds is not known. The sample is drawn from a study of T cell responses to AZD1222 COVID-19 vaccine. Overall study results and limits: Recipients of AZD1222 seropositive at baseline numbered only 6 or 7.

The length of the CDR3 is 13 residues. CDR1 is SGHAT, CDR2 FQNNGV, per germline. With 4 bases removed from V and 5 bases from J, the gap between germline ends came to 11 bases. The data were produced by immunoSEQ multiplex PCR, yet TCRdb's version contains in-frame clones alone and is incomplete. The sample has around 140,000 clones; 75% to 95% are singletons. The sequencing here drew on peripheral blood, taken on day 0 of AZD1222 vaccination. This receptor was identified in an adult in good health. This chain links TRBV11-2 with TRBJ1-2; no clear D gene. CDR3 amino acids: CASSSKDEYGYTF. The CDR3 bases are TGTGCCAGCAGCTCGAAGGACGAGTATGGCTACACCTTC.